This T cell receptor beta chain was captured in a study of cytomegalovirus exposure and HLA in healthy donors. Study-wide findings and caveats: Later work found that TCR association rates differed between HLA loci; DRB1 had the most and HLA-C the fewest. The presence/absence work took it that sequencing depth was about the same across donors.

In the PCR, 60 Vbeta and 13 Jbeta primers were used. Profiling relied on immunoSEQ multiplex PCR, and the TCRdb table lists in-frame clones only, not all of them. The sample holds over 150,000 clones; around 83% are singletons and the top ten take around 1.5%. A remark on this clone: The antigen is not known.

Germline lookup yields CDR1 SGHTA and CDR2 FQGTGA. After removal of 5 bases from V and 5 bases from J, the junction contained 7 bases not matched to a gene. This CDR3 has 14 amino acids. The chain employs TRBV7-3 and TRBJ2-5; TRBD2 agrees at 8 bases. This receptor was identified in a man aged 50 to 60 in good health and CMV-seronegative. The sequenced sample was PBMCs. CDR3 DNA: TGTGCCAGCAGCCCCCGAGCGGGAGAGGAGACCCAGTACTTC. Translation: CASSPRAGEETQYF.